A selection of T cell receptor beta chains follows, all from one sample in a study of T cells in Graves' hyperthyroidism and ophthalmopathy. TCRdb re-derived calls from the multiplex PCR reads in MiXCR, one entry per CDR3 protein. The profile shows 250,000 to 300,000 distinct CDR3 sequences, approximately 19% of them singletons. Sample: blood. The receptor source for this set is a man aged 45 to 65 with Graves' ophthalmopathy. CDR3s include the opening cysteine and the closing phenylalanine or tryptophan. A D gene is named only where the DNA matches it firmly. Clone size, where shown, is once, few, many, or a class for clones that have expanded.

V gene,D gene,J gene,clone size,CDR3 protein,CDR3 DNA
TRBV11-3,-,TRBJ1-4,many,CASRSQGVIAEKLFF,TGTGCCAGCAGATCCCAGGGAGTGATTGCGGAAAAACTGTTTTTT
TRBV20-1,-,TRBJ1-5,few,CSARVQGYSNQPQHF,TGCAGTGCTAGAGTCCAGGGTTATAGCAATCAGCCCCAGCATTTT
TRBV6-1,-,TRBJ2-1,-,CATIRDQLVSEQFF,TGTGCCACGATACGGGACCAGCTGGTGTCAGAGCAGTTCTTC
TRBV20-1,-,TRBJ2-3,many,CSATTSRTDTQYF,TGCAGTGCTACCACGTCGAGGACAGATACGCAGTATTTT
TRBV27,-,TRBJ2-1,-,CASSLIGGYNEQFF,TGTGCCAGCAGTTTAATAGGGGGGTACAATGAGCAGTTCTTC
TRBV4-1,-,TRBJ2-1,few,CASSPPDNEQFF,TGCGCCAGCAGCCCCCCAGACAATGAGCAGTTCTTC
TRBV28,TRBD2,TRBJ2-3,-,CASSLGLAEPTDTQYF,TGTGCCAGCAGTTTGGGACTAGCGGAACCCACAGATACGCAGTATTTT
TRBV29-1,TRBD1,TRBJ2-7,-,CSVPGTVSYEQYF,TGCAGCGTGCCCGGGACAGTGTCCTACGAGCAGTACTTC
TRBV3-1,TRBD1,TRBJ2-7,-,CASSPNTGGEQYF,TGTGCCAGCAGCCCAAATACAGGGGGAGAGCAGTACTTC
TRBV20-1,-,TRBJ1-2,-,CSAQDPNGQSLFRAYGYTF,TGCAGTGCGCAGGACCCTAACGGACAGAGCTTATTTAGGGCCTATGGCTACACCTTC
TRBV20-1,-,TRBJ2-7,few,CSAGRDVAYEQYF,TGCAGTGCGGGCCGGGACGTGGCCTACGAGCAGTACTTC
TRBV20-1,-,TRBJ2-3,many,CSVYIRDSKYTDTQYF,TGCAGTGTTTACATCCGGGACTCGAAATACACAGATACGCAGTATTTT
TRBV11-2,TRBD1,TRBJ2-4,many,CASSSPTGALVKNIQYF,TGTGCCAGCAGCTCTCCGACAGGGGCGCTCGTCAAAAACATTCAGTACTTC
TRBV9,TRBD1,TRBJ2-5,-,CASSVGAGTGAQGTQYF,TGTGCCAGCAGCGTAGGGGCCGGGACAGGGGCTCAAGGGACCCAGTACTTC
TRBV24-1,TRBD2,TRBJ2-1,few,CATSDPAGDTYNEQFF,TGTGCCACCAGTGACCCAGCGGGAGATACCTACAATGAGCAGTTCTTC
TRBV24-1,TRBD1,TRBJ2-7,-,CATSDSRDSEPYEQYF,TGTGCCACCAGTGACTCCCGGGACAGTGAACCCTACGAGCAGTACTTC
TRBV5-8,-,TRBJ2-5,few,CASSLNGGRNQETQYF,TGTGCCAGCAGCTTGAATGGGGGACGGAATCAAGAGACCCAGTACTTC
TRBV28,TRBD1,TRBJ1-5,many,CASSSPGQRHYSNQPQHF,TGTGCCAGCAGTTCGCCGGGACAGAGACATTATAGCAATCAGCCCCAGCATTTT
TRBV6-1,-,TRBJ1-3,few,CASSLYNSGNTIYF,TGTGCCAGCAGCCTCTATAACTCTGGAAACACCATATATTTT
TRBV19,-,TRBJ2-7,-,CASSSAEFYEQYF,TGTGCCAGTAGTAGTGCGGAATTTTACGAGCAGTACTTC
TRBV27,TRBD1,TRBJ1-2,-,CASSVGQGYYGYTF,TGTGCCAGCAGTGTCGGACAGGGGTACTATGGCTACACCTTC
TRBV28,-,TRBJ1-4,few,CASSSRGILTNEKLFF,TGTGCCAGCAGCAGCCGGGGGATTCTAACTAATGAAAAACTGTTTTTT
TRBV20-1,-,TRBJ2-6,many,CSPVPVWLSGANVLTF,TGCAGCCCAGTCCCTGTTTGGCTCTCTGGGGCCAACGTCCTGACTTTC
TRBV12-3/TRBV12-4,TRBD1,TRBJ2-2,-,CASSPWTGGTGELFF,TGTGCCAGCAGTCCCTGGACAGGGGGCACCGGGGAGCTGTTTTTT
TRBV20-1,TRBD2,TRBJ2-1,few,CSATTSGRDNEQFF,TGCAGTGCAACTACTAGCGGGAGGGACAATGAGCAGTTCTTC
TRBV5-1,-,TRBJ1-1,many,CASSLAGPAEAFF,TGCGCCAGCAGCCTGGCGGGTCCGGCTGAAGCTTTCTTT
TRBV20-1,-,TRBJ1-2,many,CSARRDGNYGYTF,TGCAGTGCCCGACGGGACGGCAACTATGGCTACACCTTC
TRBV5-1,TRBD1,TRBJ1-1,many,CASTIDRANTEAFF,TGCGCCAGCACCATTGACAGGGCGAACACTGAAGCTTTCTTT
TRBV27,-,TRBJ2-2,few,CASSPQAGELFF,TGTGCCAGCAGCCCGCAGGCCGGGGAGCTGTTTTTT
TRBV11-2,-,TRBJ1-6,many,CASSLEWASNSPLHF,TGTGCCAGCAGCTTAGAGTGGGCCTCTAATTCACCCCTCCACTTT
TRBV30,TRBD2,TRBJ2-3,many,CAWSPPGGDTQYF,TGTGCCTGGAGTCCACCGGGGGGGGATACGCAGTATTTT
TRBV11-2,-,TRBJ2-2,many,CASSQAPRTSNTGELFF,TGTGCCAGCAGCCAGGCCCCACGGACCTCGAACACCGGGGAGCTGTTTTTT
TRBV2,-,TRBJ2-3,-,CASSGWGRSTDTQYF,TGTGCCAGCAGTGGTTGGGGGAGGAGCACAGATACGCAGTATTTT
TRBV7-9,TRBD2,TRBJ2-7,-,CASSPTIRLAGVWRYF,TGTGCCAGCAGCCCCACAATCCGACTAGCGGGAGTTTGGCGGTACTTC
TRBV30,TRBD1,TRBJ1-2,-,CAWSVGGQGLYGYTF,TGTGCCTGGAGTGTAGGGGGACAGGGCCTCTATGGCTACACCTTC
TRBV7-2,TRBD1,TRBJ1-1,many,CASSLAGQLPHEAFF,TGTGCCAGCAGCTTAGCGGGACAGCTCCCACATGAAGCTTTCTTT